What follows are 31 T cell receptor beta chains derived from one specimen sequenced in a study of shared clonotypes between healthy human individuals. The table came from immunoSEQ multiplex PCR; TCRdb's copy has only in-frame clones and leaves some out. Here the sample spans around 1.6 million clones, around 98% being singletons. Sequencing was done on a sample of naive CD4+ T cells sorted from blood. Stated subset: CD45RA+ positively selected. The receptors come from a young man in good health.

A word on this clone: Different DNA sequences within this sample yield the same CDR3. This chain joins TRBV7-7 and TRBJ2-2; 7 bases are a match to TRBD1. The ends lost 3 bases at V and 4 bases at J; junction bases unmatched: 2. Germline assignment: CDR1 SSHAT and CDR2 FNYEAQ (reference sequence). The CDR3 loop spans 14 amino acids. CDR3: CASSLTGITGELFF. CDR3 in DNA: TGTGCCAGCAGCTTGACAGGGATCACCGGGGAGCTGTTTTTT. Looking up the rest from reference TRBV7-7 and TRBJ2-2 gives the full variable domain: GAGVSQSPRYKVTKRGQDVTLRCDPISSHATLYWYQQALGQGPEFLTYFNYEAQPDKSGLPSDRFSAERPEGSISTLTIQRTEQRDSAMYRCASSLTGITGELFFGEGSRLTVL.

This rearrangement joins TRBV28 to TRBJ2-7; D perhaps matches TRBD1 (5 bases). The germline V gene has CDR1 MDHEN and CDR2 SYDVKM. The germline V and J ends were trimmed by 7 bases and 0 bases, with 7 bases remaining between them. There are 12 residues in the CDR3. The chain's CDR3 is CASTRASYEQYF. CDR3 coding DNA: TGTGCCAGCACCAGGGCCTCCTACGAGCAGTACTTC. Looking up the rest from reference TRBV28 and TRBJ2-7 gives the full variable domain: DVKVTQSSRYLVKRTGEKVFLECVQDMDHENMFWYRQDPGLGLRLIYFSYDVKMKEKGDIPEGYSVSREKKERFSLILESASTNQTSMYLCASTRASYEQYFGPGTRLTVT.

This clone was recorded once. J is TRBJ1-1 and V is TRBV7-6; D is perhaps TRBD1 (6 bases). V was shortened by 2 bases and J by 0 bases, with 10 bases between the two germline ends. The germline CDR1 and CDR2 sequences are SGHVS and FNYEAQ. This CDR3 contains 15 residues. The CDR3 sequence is CASSLTGGMNTEAFF. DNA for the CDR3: TGTGCCAGCAGCTTAACGGGGGGCATGAACACTGAAGCTTTCTTT.

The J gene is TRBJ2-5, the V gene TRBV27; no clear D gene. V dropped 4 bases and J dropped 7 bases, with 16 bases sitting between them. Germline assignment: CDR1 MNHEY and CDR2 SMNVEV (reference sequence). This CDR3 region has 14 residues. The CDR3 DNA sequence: TGTGCCAGCAGTTCCGAAGCCGCGGAAACGACCCAGTACTTC. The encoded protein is CASSSEAAETTQYF.

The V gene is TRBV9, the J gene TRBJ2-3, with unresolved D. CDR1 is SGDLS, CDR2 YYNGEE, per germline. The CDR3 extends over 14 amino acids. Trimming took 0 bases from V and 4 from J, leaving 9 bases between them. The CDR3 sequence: CASSVVDQADTQYF. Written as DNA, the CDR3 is TGTGCCAGCAGCGTAGTGGACCAGGCAGATACGCAGTATTTT.

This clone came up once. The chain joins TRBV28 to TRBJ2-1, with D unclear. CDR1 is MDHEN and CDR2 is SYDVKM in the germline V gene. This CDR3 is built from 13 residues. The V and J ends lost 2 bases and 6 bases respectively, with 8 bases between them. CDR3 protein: CASSLPIGNEQFF. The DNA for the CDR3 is TGTGCCAGCAGTTTACCAATTGGCAATGAGCAGTTCTTC.

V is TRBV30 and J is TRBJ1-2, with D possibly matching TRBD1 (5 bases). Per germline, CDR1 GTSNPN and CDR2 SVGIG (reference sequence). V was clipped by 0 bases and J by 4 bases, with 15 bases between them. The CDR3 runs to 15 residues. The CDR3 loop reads CAWSVTPLGTYGYTF. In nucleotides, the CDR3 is TGTGCCTGGAGTGTCACCCCTCTCGGGACCTATGGCTACACCTTC.

The CDR3 protein is CASSLGTRVHDEQFF. The CDR3 DNA sequence: TGCGCCAGCAGCTTAGGGACTAGGGTTCACGATGAGCAGTTCTTC. The chain is built from TRBV5-1 and TRBJ2-1; TRBD2 matches 8 bases. V was clipped by 2 bases and J by 8 bases; unmatched bases: 9. The CDR3 length is 15 residues. Germline CDR1 and CDR2: SGHRS and YFSETQ.

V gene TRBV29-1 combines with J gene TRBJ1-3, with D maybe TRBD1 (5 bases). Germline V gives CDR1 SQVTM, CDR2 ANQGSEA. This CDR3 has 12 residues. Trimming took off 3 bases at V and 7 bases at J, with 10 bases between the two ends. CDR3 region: CSVDGGGNTIYF. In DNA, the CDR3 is TGCAGCGTTGACGGGGGAGGGAACACCATATATTTT.

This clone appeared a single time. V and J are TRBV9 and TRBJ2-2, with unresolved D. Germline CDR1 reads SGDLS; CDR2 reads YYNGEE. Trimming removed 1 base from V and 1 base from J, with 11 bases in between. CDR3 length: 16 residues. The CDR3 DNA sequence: TGTGCCAGCAGCGTATCGGGTAAAAGGAACACCGGGGAGCTGTTTTTT. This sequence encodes CASSVSGKRNTGELFF.

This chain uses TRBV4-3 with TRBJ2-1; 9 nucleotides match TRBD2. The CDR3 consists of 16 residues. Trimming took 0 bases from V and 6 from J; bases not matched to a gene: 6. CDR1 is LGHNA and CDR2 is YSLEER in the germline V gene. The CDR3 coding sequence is TGCGCCAGCAGCCAAGAACCTAGCGGGATGGGCAATGAGCAGTTCTTC. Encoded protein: CASSQEPSGMGNEQFF.

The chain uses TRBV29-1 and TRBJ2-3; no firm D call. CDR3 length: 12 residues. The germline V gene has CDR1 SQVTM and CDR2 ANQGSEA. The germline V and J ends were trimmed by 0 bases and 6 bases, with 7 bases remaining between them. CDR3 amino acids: CSVEEAWDTQYF. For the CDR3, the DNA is TGCAGCGTTGAAGAGGCGTGGGATACGCAGTATTTT.

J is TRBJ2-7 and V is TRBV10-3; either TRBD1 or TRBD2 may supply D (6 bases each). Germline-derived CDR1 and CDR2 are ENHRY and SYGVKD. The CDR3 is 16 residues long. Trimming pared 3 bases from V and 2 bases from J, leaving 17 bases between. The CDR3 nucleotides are TGTGCCATCAGTGACTCGAAACAGGGAGGTACCTACGAGCAGTACTTC. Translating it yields CAISDSKQGGTYEQYF.

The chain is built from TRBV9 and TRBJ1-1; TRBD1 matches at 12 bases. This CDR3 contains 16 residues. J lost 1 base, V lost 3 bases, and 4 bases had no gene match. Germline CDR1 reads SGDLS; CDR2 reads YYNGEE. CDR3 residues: CASSGDRGLQNTEAFF. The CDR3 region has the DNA TGTGCCAGCAGCGGGGACAGGGGGCTGCAGAACACTGAAGCTTTCTTT.

The CDR3 bases are TGTGCCAGCAGCGCCAGACTAGCGGGAGAGGCCGGGGAGCTGTTTTTT. Translated: CASSARLAGEAGELFF. The gene calls are TRBV7-6 and TRBJ2-2; TRBD2 matches at 12 bases. V shed 5 bases, J shed 6 bases, and the junction held 7 bases outside the gene matches. Per germline, CDR1 SGHVS and CDR2 FNYEAQ. This CDR3 comprises 16 residues.

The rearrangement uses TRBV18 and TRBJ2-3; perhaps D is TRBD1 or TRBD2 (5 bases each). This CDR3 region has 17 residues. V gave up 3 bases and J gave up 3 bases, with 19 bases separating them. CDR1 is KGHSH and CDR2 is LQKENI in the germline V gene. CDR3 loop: CASSPQLWGSLTDTQYF. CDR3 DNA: TGTGCCAGCTCACCCCAATTATGGGGGTCCCTAACAGATACGCAGTATTTT.

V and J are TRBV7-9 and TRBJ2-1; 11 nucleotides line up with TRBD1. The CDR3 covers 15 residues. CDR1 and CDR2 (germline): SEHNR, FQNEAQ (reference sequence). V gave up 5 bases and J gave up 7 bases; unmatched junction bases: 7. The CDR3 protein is CASSPLDRGLNEQFF. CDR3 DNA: TGTGCCAGCAGCCCCCTGGACAGGGGGCTTAATGAGCAGTTCTTC. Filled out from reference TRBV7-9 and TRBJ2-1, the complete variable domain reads DTGVSQNPRHKITKRGQNVTFRCDPISEHNRLYWYRQTLGQGPEFLTYFQNEAQLEKSRLLSDRFSAERPKGSFSTLEIQRTEQGDSAMYLCASSPLDRGLNEQFFGPGTRLTVL.

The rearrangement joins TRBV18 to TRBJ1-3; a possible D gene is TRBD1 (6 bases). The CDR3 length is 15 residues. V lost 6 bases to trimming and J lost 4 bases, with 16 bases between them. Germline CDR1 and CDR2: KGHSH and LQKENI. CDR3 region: CASSRVQGDGNTIYF. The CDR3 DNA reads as TGTGCCAGCTCGCGTGTACAGGGAGACGGAAACACCATATATTTT.

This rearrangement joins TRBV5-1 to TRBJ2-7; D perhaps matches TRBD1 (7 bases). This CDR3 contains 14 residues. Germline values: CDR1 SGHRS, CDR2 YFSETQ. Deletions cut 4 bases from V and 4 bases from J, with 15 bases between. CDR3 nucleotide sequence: TGCGCCAGCAGCCCGGAGGGACAGAAGTACGAGCAGTACTTC. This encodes CASSPEGQKYEQYF.

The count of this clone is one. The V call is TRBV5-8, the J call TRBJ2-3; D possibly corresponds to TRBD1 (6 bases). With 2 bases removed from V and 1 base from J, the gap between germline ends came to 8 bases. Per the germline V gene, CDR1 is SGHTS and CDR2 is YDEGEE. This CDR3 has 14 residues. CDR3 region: CASSLGQRTDTQYF. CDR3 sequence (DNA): TGTGCCAGCAGCTTAGGACAGCGCACAGATACGCAGTATTTT. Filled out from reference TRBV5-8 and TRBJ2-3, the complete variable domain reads EAGVTQSPTHLIKTRGQQATLRCSPISGHTSVYWYQQALGLGLQFLLWYDEGEERNRGNFPPRFSGRQFPNYSSELNVNALELEDSALYLCASSLGQRTDTQYFGPGTRLTVL.

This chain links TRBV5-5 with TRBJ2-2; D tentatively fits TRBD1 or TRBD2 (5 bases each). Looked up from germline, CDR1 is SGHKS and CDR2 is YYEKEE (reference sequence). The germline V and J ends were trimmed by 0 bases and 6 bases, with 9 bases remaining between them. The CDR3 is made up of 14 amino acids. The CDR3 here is CASSLGGDAGELFF. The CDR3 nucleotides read TGTGCCAGCAGCTTGGGAGGGGACGCCGGGGAGCTGTTTTTT.

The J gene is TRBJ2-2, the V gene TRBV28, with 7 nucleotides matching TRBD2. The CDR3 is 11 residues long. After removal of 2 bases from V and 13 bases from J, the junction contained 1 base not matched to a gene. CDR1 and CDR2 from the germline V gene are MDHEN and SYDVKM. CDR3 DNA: TGTGCCAGCAGTTTAGGGGAGGGGCTGTTTTTT. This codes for CASSLGEGLFF.

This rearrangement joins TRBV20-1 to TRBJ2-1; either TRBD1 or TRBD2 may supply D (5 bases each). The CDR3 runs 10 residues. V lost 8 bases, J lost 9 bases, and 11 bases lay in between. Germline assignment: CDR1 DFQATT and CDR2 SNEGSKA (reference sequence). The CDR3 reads CSTLGTEQFF. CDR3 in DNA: TGCAGTACTCTAGGGACTGAGCAGTTCTTC.

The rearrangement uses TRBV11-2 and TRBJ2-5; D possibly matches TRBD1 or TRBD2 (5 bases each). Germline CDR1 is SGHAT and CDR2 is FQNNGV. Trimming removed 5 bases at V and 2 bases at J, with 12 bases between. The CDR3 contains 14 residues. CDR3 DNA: TGTGCCAGCAGCCCTACCGGGGCACAAGAGACCCAGTACTTC. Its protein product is CASSPTGAQETQYF. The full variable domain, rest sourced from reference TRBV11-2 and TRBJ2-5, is EAGVAQSPRYKIIEKRQSVAFWCNPISGHATLYWYQQILGQGPKLLIQFQNNGVVDDSQLPKDRFSAERLKGVDSTLKIQPAKLEDSAVYLCASSPTGAQETQYFGPGTRLLVL.

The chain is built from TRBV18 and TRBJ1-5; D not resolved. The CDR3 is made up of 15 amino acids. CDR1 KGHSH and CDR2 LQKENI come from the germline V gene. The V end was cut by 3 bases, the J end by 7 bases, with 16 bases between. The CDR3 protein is CASSPVSPGGQPQHF. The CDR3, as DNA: TGTGCCAGCTCACCTGTTAGCCCAGGTGGGCAGCCCCAGCATTTT.

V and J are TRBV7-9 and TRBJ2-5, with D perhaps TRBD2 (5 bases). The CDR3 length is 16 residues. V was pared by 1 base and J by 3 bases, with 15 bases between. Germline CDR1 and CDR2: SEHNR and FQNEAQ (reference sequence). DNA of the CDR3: TGTGCCAGCAGCTTAGGGCGGGCCCTGTGGGAAGAGACCCAGTACTTC. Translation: CASSLGRALWEETQYF.

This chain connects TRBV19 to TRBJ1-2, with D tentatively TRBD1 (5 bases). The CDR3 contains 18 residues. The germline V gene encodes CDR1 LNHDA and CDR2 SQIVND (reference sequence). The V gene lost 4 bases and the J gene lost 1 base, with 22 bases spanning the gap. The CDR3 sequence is CASSRARTGTVNNYGYTF. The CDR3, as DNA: TGTGCCAGTAGTAGGGCCCGAACCGGGACGGTAAATAACTATGGCTACACCTTC. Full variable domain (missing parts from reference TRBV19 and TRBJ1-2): DGGITQSPKYLFRKEGQNVTLSCEQNLNHDAMYWYRQDPGQGLRLIYYSQIVNDFQKGDIAEGYSVSREKKESFPLTVTSAQKNPTAFYLCASSRARTGTVNNYGYTFGSGTRLTVV.

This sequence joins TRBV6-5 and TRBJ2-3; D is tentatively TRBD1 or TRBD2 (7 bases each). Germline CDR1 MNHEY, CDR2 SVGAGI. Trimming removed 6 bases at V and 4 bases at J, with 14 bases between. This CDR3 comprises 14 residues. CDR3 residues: CASRGGRGPDTQYF. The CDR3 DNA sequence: TGTGCCAGCAGGGGGGGGAGGGGGCCAGATACGCAGTATTTT.

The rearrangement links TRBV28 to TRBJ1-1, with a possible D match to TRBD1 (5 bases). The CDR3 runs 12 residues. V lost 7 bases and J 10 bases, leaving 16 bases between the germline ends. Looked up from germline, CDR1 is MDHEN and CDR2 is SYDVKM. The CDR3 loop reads CASTSAGGGAFF. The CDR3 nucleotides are TGTGCCAGCACCTCAGCGGGGGGAGGAGCTTTCTTT.

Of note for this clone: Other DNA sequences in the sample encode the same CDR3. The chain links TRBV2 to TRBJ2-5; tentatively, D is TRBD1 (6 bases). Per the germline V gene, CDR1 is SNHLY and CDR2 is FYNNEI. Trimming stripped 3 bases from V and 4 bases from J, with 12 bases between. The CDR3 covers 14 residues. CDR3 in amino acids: CASSDRGGGETQYF. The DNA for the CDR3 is TGTGCCAGCAGTGATAGAGGGGGTGGAGAGACCCAGTACTTC.

The CDR3 DNA reads as TGTGCCAGCAGTGATGGGTGGGCGATCACAGATACGCAGTATTTT. This gives the protein CASSDGWAITDTQYF. V and J are TRBV2 and TRBJ2-3; no definite D call. The CDR3 consists of 15 residues. Trimming stripped 3 bases from V and 2 bases from J, with 12 bases between. Per germline, CDR1 SNHLY and CDR2 FYNNEI.